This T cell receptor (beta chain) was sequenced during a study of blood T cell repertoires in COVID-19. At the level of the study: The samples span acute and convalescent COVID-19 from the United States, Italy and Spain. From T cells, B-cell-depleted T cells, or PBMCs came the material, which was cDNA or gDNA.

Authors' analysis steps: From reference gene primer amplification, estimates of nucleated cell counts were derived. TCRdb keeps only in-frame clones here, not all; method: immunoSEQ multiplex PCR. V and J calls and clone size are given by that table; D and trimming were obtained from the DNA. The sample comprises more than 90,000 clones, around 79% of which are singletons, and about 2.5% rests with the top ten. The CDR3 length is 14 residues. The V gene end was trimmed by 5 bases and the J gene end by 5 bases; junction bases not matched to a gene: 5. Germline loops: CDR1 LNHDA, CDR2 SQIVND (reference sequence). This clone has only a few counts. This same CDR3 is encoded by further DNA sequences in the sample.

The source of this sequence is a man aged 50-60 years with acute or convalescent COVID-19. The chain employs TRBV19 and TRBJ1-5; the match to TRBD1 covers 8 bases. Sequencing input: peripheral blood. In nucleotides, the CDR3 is TGTGCCAGTAGTCCCCTGGACAGGGATCAGCCCCAGCATTTT. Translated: CASSPLDRDQPQHF.